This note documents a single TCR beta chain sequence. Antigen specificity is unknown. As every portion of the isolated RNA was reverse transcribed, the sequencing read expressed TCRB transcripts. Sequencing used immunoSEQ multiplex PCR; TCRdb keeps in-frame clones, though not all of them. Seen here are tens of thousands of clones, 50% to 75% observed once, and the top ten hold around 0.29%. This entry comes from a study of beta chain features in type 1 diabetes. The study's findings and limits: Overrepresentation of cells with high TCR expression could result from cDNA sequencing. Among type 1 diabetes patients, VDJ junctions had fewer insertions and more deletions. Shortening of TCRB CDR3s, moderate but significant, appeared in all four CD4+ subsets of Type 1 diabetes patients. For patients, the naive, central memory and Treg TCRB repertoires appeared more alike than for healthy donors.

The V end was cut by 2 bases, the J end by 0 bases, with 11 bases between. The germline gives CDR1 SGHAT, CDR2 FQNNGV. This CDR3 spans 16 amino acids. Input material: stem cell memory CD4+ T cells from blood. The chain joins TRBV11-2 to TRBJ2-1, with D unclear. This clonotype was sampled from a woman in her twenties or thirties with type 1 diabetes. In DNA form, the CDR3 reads TGTGCCAGCAGCTTAATCGGCGGCAGCTCCTACAATGAGCAGTTCTTC. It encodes CASSLIGGSSYNEQFF.